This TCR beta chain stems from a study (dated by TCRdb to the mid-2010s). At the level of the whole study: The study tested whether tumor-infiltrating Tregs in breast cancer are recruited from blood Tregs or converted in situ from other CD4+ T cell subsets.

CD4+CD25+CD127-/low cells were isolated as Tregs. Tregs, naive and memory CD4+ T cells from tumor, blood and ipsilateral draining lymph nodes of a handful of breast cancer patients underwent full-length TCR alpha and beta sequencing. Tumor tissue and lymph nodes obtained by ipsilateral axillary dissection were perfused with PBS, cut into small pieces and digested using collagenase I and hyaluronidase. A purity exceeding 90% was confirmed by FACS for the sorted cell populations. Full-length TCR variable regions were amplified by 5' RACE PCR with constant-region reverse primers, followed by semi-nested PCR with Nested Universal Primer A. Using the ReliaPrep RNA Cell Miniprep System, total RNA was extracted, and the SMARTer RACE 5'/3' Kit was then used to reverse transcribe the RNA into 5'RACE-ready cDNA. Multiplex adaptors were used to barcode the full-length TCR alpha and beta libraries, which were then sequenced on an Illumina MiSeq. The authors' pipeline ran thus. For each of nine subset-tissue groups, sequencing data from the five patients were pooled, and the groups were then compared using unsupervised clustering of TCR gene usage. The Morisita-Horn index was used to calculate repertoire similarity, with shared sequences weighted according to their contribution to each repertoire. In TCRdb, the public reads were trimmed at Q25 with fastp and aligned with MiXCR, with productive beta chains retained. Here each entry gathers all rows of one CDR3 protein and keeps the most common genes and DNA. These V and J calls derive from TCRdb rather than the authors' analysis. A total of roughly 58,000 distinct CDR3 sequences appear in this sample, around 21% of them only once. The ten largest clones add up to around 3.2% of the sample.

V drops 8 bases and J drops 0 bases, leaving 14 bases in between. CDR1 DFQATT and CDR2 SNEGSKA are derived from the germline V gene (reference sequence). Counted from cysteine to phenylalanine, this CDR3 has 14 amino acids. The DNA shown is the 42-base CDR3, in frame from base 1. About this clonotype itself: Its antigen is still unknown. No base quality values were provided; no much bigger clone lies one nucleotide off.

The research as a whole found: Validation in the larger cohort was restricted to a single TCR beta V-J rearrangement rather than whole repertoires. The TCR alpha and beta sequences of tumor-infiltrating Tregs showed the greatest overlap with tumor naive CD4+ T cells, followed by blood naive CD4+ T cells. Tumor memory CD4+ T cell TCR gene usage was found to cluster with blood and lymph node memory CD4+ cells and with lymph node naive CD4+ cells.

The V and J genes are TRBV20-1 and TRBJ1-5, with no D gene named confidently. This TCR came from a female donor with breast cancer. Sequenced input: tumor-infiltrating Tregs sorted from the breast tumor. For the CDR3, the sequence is CSTIVGYSNQPQHF. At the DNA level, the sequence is TGCAGTACTATCGTGGGGTATAGCAATCAGCCCCAGCATTTT.